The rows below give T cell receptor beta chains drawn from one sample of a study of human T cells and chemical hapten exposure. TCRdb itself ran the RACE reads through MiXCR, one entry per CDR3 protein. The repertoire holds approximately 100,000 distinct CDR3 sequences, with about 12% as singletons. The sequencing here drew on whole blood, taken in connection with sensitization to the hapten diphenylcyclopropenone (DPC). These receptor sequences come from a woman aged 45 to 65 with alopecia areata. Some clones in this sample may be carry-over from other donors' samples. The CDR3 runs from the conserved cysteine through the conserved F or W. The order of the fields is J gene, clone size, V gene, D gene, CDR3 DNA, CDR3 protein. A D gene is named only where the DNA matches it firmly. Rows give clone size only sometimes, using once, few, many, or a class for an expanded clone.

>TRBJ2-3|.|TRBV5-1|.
TGCGCCAGCAGAGGAGGGTGGGAAAGGGCCCCAACAGATACGCAGTATTTT
CASRGGWERAPTDTQYF
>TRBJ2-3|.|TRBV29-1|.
TGCAGCGTTGAGATCAGGAGCACAGATACGCAGTATTTT
CSVEIRSTDTQYF
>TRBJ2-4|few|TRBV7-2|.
TGTGCCAGCAGCTTTAGCGGAACAGCCAAAAACATTCAGTACTTC
CASSFSGTAKNIQYF
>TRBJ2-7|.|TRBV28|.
TGTGCCAGCAGCCAACAGGGTCGTCGCTACGAGCAGTACTTC
CASSQQGRRYEQYF
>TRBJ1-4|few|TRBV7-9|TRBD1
TGTGCCAGCAGCCCCCCGCGAATGACAGGGGGTGGTGAAAAACTGTTTTTT
CASSPPRMTGGGEKLFF
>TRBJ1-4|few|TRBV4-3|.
TGCGCCAGCAGCCAAAGGGGTGGCACTAATGAAAAACTGTTTTTT
CASSQRGGTNEKLFF
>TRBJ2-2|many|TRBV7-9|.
TGTGCCAGCACCTTGGAGGGCCGGGCCGGGGAGCTGTTTTTT
CASTLEGRAGELFF
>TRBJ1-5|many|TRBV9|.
TGTGCCAGCAGCCCGGGCGAGGGCTCTCAGCCCCAGCATTTT
CASSPGEGSQPQHF
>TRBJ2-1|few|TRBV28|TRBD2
TGTGCCAGCATTAACGGGAGGGAAAATGAGCAGTTCTTC
CASINGRENEQFF
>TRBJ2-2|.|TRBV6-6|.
TGTGCCAGCAGTCACACTTCGGGGGAGCTGTTTTTT
CASSHTSGELFF
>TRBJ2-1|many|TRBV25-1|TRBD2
TGTGCCAGCAGACAAGCGTCTAGCGGGGGCTACAATGAGCAGTTCTTC
CASRQASSGGYNEQFF
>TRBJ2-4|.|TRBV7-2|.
TGTGCCAGCAGCTTAGCTTGGGGCAGGGGCCGCGGAGCCAAAAACATTCAGTACTTC
CASSLAWGRGRGAKNIQYF